The source of this T cell receptor beta chain is a study of blood T cell repertoires in COVID-19. Turning to the study itself: Some COVID-19 samples were acute and others convalescent; all came from the United States, Italy and Spain.

Germline trimming cut 6 bases from V and 0 bases from J; bases unmatched to any gene: 7. Germline CDR1 reads MDHEN; CDR2 reads SYDVKM. This CDR3 region has 15 residues. Clones were read by immunoSEQ multiplex PCR, and TCRdb kept only the in-frame ones, dropping some. The data show some 91,000 clones, around four fifths seen once. The chain links TRBV28 to TRBJ1-1; 7 bases are shared with TRBD1. Sequencing was carried out using peripheral blood. This TCR derives from a human donor in a cohort sampled during active COVID-19. The chain's CDR3 is CASSRQGRLNTEAFF. In DNA form, the CDR3 reads TGTGCCAGCAGCCGACAGGGCCGGTTGAACACTGAAGCTTTCTTT.